The clone carrying this T cell receptor beta chain was counted once. Antigen unknown. The sample originates from a study of CD8+ T cells in alopecia areata. Following RNA extraction, reverse transcription yielded cDNA that acted as the sequencing template. The method was immunoSEQ multiplex PCR; TCRdb's version includes in-frame clones alone and lacks a portion of them. The profile covers around 180,000 clones, with roughly three fifths appearing a single time and approximately 1.4% taken by the ten largest. General study results and limits: Scalp clonality and expanded CD8+ clones among the top 100 showed significant decreases with tofacitinib.

Treatment described: oral pan-JAK inhibitor, 5-10 mg twice daily. The CDR3 covers 14 residues. Trimming pared 3 bases from V and 4 bases from J, leaving 12 bases between. Germline CDR1 reads GTSNPN; CDR2 reads SVGIG (reference sequence). This TCR derives from a human donor with alopecia areata. Sequences were derived from CD4+ T cells sorted from blood, sampled around week 49, from a patient treated with tofacitinib. J is TRBJ2-2 and V is TRBV30; TRBD1 might be the D (6 bases). CDR3 sequence: CAWRRDTSTGELFF. CDR3 DNA: TGTGCCTGGAGGAGGGACACCAGCACCGGGGAGCTGTTTTTT.